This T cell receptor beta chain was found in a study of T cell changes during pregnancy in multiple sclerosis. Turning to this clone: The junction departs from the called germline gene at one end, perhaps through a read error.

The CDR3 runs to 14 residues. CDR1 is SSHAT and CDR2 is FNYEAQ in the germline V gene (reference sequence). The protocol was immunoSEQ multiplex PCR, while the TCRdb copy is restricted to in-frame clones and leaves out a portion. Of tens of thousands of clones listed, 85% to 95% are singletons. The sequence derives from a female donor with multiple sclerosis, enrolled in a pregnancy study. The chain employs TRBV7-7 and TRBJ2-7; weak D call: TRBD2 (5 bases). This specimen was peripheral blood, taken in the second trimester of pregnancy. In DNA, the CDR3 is TGTGCTAGCAGCCAGGACGGAGGATCCTACGAGCAGTACTTC. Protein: CASSQDGGSYEQYF.